This TCR beta chain was recorded in a study of cytomegalovirus exposure and HLA in healthy donors (TCRdb year 2017). Regarding the complete study: In an earlier analysis of about 560 of the donors, 276 Gb of sequence data and 117 million unique TCR beta sequences from about 179 million T cells were reported. HLA typing included class I and class II loci at four-digit resolution. The aim of the study was to test whether cataloging public T cell receptors could identify signatures of past pathogen exposure. The study profiled the T cell repertoires of approximately 700 subjects by immunosequencing and related them to cytomegalovirus serostatus. In a later analysis, previously published TCR beta repertoires from about 670 donors were re-analyzed and high-resolution HLA genotyping was added so that TCR occurrence patterns could be studied. Donor age, sex, ethnicity and CMV serostatus were compiled together with the repertoire data. High-throughput TCR immunosequencing, statistical association of individual TCRs with disease status, and machine learning were combined to predict cytomegalovirus infection status. Of the approximately 400 genotyped donors, less than 85% were placed in the genetic ancestry cluster associated with self-reported Caucasian donors. Every repertoire in the discovery cohort had been generated on one and the same sequencing platform. A later genetic analysis took genome-wide SNP genotypes for about 65% of the 666 donors and used that subset as a discovery cohort. Typing coverage varied by locus: roughly 620-640 donors for A, B, C, DRB1 and DQB1; 500 to 550 for DQA1; 600 to 610 for DPA1; 450 to 480 for DPB1. Across some 400 genotyped donors of the cohort, an average of 235,054 unique TCR beta nucleotide sequences per donor were sequenced, and around 19% of those sequences were non-productive. An early release that covered roughly 600 HLA-typed donors contained approximately 300 gigabases of sequencing data and 85 million to 100 million unique TCR sequences. In the later analysis, no new phenotypic data were used to find candidate immune exposures; instead, reliance was placed on TCR beta sequences and their occurrence across donors. An earlier analysis of approximately 580 of the donors used high-throughput TCR beta sequencing to judge whether each TCR beta V gene segment behaved as functional or pseudogenic. Several DR-DQ haplotypes were treated as single units for association and clustering because of strong linkage in the cohort. Besides the first cohort of around 700 subjects, a separate validation cohort made up of roughly 120 different subjects was used. Beyond this particular receptor, the publication reports: Across donors, most TCR sequences were observed very rarely, whereas some public TCRs were present in many individuals. Presence/absence analyses assumed roughly uniform sequencing depth across donors, an assumption that may not hold. A total of roughly 160 TCR beta chains were listed by the study as associated with cytomegalovirus. A later analysis associated some 17,000 TCR beta sequences with specific HLA alleles at a false discovery rate of 0.05. According to a later analysis, parvovirus B19, influenza, CMV and Epstein-Barr virus appeared linked to several top co-occurrence clusters. A few of the identified cytomegalovirus-associated TCR beta chains were confirmed in vitro to be specific for cytomegalovirus antigens. This cohort had only TCR beta chains sequenced, and the lack of alpha or paired-chain data limited which features could be detected. According to a later analysis, most CMV-associated TCR beta chains appeared to be HLA-restricted, and the HLA associations seemed to be driven largely by CMV exposure. A cluster of highly shared sequence variants was judged likely to be a technical artifact of the sequencing pipeline. In both the original and validation cohorts, the classifier was reported to diagnose cytomegalovirus status with high specificity and sensitivity. A later analysis found that TCR association rates varied across HLA loci, with DRB1 alleles showing the most associated TCRs and HLA-C alleles the fewest. An association between a missense DCLRE1C variant and V-gene and J-gene trimming of TCR beta chains was found in a later genetic analysis and replicated in an independent cohort. Because counts were too low, approximately 15 rarely observed V segments, including chromosome 9 orphons, were excluded from the earlier analysis of 587 of the donors. A further reported finding was that TCR beta sequences accurately predicted the HLA-A and HLA-B alleles for most subjects in the first cohort. Linkage disequilibrium might explain the correlated functional status among segregating V segments, but an unknown experimental factor could not be ruled out. A later analysis found that HLA-associated TCR beta chains were more clonally expanded and had lower generation probabilities than equally common non-associated chains. Because HLA typing was unavailable for some donors at each locus, only the typed subset was used in association tests. The only immune exposure information available for the cohort was CMV serostatus. In a later genetic analysis, fewer N-insertions in productive TCRs were reported among donors in an Asian-associated ancestry cluster than the 666-donor mean. The authors suggested that the approach could potentially be generalized to other disease states and immunological phenotypes. Broadly in line with IMGT annotations, most TCR beta V segments showed up in productive rearrangements about 87% or about 30% of the time in an earlier analysis of 450 to 750 of the donors. When HLA alleles, especially DR and DQ, strongly co-occurred, attributing TCR associations to individual alleles was difficult.

A word on this clone: No cognate antigen has been identified for it. Base quality data are lacking; no much larger clone is found one base away.

The method behind the library was the immunoSEQ multiplex PCR assay. A mixture of 60 forward primers for TCR Vbeta segments and 13 reverse primers for TCR Jbeta segments was used in the multiplex PCR. The CDR3 region of rearranged TCR beta genes was amplified from genomic DNA by a multiplex PCR assay. On the Illumina HiSeq System, the amplified TCR beta libraries were sequenced as 87-base-pair reads. Per the source publication's procedure: In a later analysis, some 80 million unique TCR beta chains were counted across the 650 to 700 repertoires, and approximately 11 million of these chains were shared by at least two donors. Raw reads were error-corrected and collapsed into unique sequences with a nearest-neighbor algorithm that merged closely related sequences to remove PCR and sequencing errors. CDR3 sequences were aligned to IMGT reference sequences to assign V, D and J gene segments. For a sequence to be retained, a match of at least six nucleotides to both a V gene segment and a J gene segment was required. Rearrangements were classified as productive when the CDR3 lacked stop codons and remained in frame with V and J, and all other rearrangements were classified as non-productive. CDR3 was defined according to IMGT convention as the region running from the second conserved V-encoded cysteine to the conserved J-encoded phenylalanine. The earlier analysis of about 530 of the donors excluded any sequence lacking an unambiguous match to a single V gene segment. In an earlier analysis of 587 of the donors, a V segment was called functional when productive rearrangements were above 56.7%, and segregating when the standard deviation between donors exceeded 5%. A statistical classification framework was developed to diagnose cytomegalovirus status using the catalog of TCR beta chain sequences. In a later analysis, TCR nucleotide sequences were compared against IMGT/GENE-DB human TR gene sequences so that V and J genes could be assigned. A later analysis assigned CDR3 sequences and most-parsimonious VDJ recombination scenarios with the TCRdist pipeline. A later analysis defined each TCR beta chain by its CDR3 amino acid sequence plus V-gene family, and excluded reads lacking a unique V-gene family. A later analysis removed 592 highly shared, low-generation-probability nucleotide sequences to deal with suspected cross-contamination and a sequencing artifact. For each public chain, a later analysis derived a clonal expansion index from normalized ranks of inferred template counts within each repertoire. A later analysis computed generation probabilities with a VDJ recombination model fitted to out-of-frame rearrangements, and checked the results against IGoR. In a later analysis, hypergeometric tests were used to score TCR-TCR, TCR-HLA and TCR-CMV co-occurrence, with a repertoire-size bias correction applied to TCR pairs. A later analysis estimated false discovery rates by permuting HLA or CMV assignments 20 times. In a later analysis, co-occurring TCRs were grouped using DBSCAN, with TCRdist sequence similarity added in when clustering inside HLA-allele-positive subsets. Repertoires with fewer than 30,000 or more than 120,000 public chains, plus five repertoires with anomalous nucleotide sharing, were excluded from co-occurrence clustering. Sourced from immuneACCESS, this table was stored by TCRdb with only in-frame sequences that have V and J called. A share of the clones is absent; for the studies checked, an unresolved V gene accounts for under half, and the remainder has no known explanation. V and J calls and clone size follow that table, whereas D and trimming were derived from the DNA. Recorded for this sample are around 190,000 clones; more than 85% of them occurred a single time. The ten largest clones add up to approximately 1.7% of the sample.

The cohort consisted of 650 to 700 healthy bone marrow donors. Cohort members were all nominally healthy when sampled, although unrecorded immune exposures were likely present. The donor tested CMV seronegative, placing the donor among the 350 or so seronegative members of the cohort. A peripheral blood sample was provided by each donor, and peripheral blood mononuclear cells were used for TCR beta sequencing. Genomic DNA extraction from the blood cell samples was performed with the Qiagen DNeasy Blood Extraction Kit. The source of this sequence is a woman between 18 and 29 years old in good health and CMV-seronegative. Sequencing was done on a sample of PBMCs.

The DNA reads as follows: TGTGCCAGTAACGCTGGACATCCCCAAGAGACCCAGTACTTC. It codes for CASNAGHPQETQYF. The chain employs TRBV19 and TRBJ2-5; a tentative D match to TRBD1 spans 5 bases. Its CDR3 holds 14 amino acids, cysteine through phenylalanine. Only the CDR3 region is kept as DNA, spanning 42 bases read in frame from base 1. Trimming takes 7 bases from V and 1 base from J, and the germline ends sit 13 bases apart. The germline V gene (reference sequence) specifies LNHDA as CDR1 and SQIVND as CDR2.